A selection of T cell receptor beta chains follows, all from one sample in a study of control samples from healthy donors and cancer patients. The protocol was immunoSEQ multiplex PCR, while the TCRdb copy is restricted to in-frame clones and leaves out a portion. The table includes 150,000 or so clones, around nine tenths detected once. The sample was blood. The receptors originated from a man in his late teens or twenties in good health. Each CDR3 is given with its conserved first and last residue. The D gene is left open where the match is weak. Expanded clones are given a class, and other clones once, few, many or no size at all.

d_call,v_call,clone_size,j_call,cdr3_nt,cdr3_aa
-,TRBV19,once,TRBJ1-1,TGTGCCAGTAGTAAAGGCGGGAACACTGAAGCTTTCTTT,CASSKGGNTEAFF
-,TRBV19,-,TRBJ1-1,TGTGCCAGTAGTATGGACAGAGGGAACACTGAAGCTTTCTTT,CASSMDRGNTEAFF
-,TRBV11-1,-,TRBJ2-1,TGTGCCAGCAGCCCTAAAGACAGGAATGAGCAGTTCTTC,CASSPKDRNEQFF
-,TRBV3-1/TRBV3-2,-,TRBJ2-1,TGTGCCAGCAGCCCCGTGGGCGGGGCTTACAATGAGCAGTTCTTC,CASSPVGGAYNEQFF
TRBD1,TRBV7-3,-,TRBJ2-1,TGTGCCAGCAGCCAGGGGGCAGGGGACAATGAGCAGTTCTTC,CASSQGAGDNEQFF
-,TRBV3-1/TRBV3-2,-,TRBJ2-3,TGTGCCAGCAGCTCCGGGGACCCAAATACGCAGTATTTT,CASSSGDPNTQYF
-,TRBV6-5,-,TRBJ1-6,TGTGCCAGCAGGCCCAGTAATTCACCCCTCCACTTT,CASRPSNSPLHF
-,TRBV6-1,-,TRBJ1-2,TGTGCCAGCAGTGAAAGGCAGGGACTTTACGGCTACACCTTC,CASSERQGLYGYTF
TRBD1,TRBV6-4,-,TRBJ1-2,TGTGCCAGCAGTGACGGGGGACAGGGGGGCTATGGCTACACCTTC,CASSDGGQGGYGYTF
-,TRBV24-1,-,TRBJ2-2,TGTGCCACCAGTGATCTTTGGACCGGGGAGCTGTTTTTT,CATSDLWTGELFF
-,TRBV28,-,TRBJ1-5,TGTGCCAGCAGTTTGTTTGGAAATCAGCCCCAGCATTTT,CASSLFGNQPQHF
-,TRBV28,-,TRBJ1-1,TGTGCCAGCAGCCCACCGATGGTAGGCATGAACACTGAAGCTTTCTTT,CASSPPMVGMNTEAFF
-,TRBV28,-,TRBJ2-3,TGTGCCAGCAGTTTATCGAACTGGGCTTCCACAGATACGCAGTATTTT,CASSLSNWASTDTQYF
TRBD2,TRBV4-3,once,TRBJ2-1,TGCGCCAGCAGCCAAGAGGGGGGGTATGAGCAGTTCTTC,CASSQEGGYEQFF